This T cell receptor (beta chain) was identified during a study of OX40 agonist ivuxolimab in advanced cancers. General study points: Relative to CD4+, CD8+ T cells held more expanded clones on average.

Clones were sequenced by immunoSEQ multiplex PCR, and TCRdb holds only the in-frame ones, with some missing. The table records 92,000 or so clones, around 80% of them present only once. As concerns this clone: The antigen remains undetermined.

The sequence was obtained from an adult with an advanced solid tumor such as melanoma, head and neck, liver or kidney cancer. Sequenced material: CD4+ or CD8+ T cells sorted from blood, taken in a trial of the OX40 agonist ivuxolimab.

CDR3 in amino acids: CASSPRGSGGVENYGYTF. CDR3 DNA sequence: TGTGCCAGCAGCCCTCGGGGTTCAGGGGGCGTAGAGAACTATGGCTACACCTTC. The rearrangement joins TRBV7-9 to TRBJ1-2, with 8 bases identical to TRBD1. Germline V gives CDR1 SEHNR, CDR2 FQNEAQ (reference sequence). CDR3 length: 18 amino acids. Germline trimming cut 5 bases from V and 2 bases from J; bases unmatched to any gene: 16.